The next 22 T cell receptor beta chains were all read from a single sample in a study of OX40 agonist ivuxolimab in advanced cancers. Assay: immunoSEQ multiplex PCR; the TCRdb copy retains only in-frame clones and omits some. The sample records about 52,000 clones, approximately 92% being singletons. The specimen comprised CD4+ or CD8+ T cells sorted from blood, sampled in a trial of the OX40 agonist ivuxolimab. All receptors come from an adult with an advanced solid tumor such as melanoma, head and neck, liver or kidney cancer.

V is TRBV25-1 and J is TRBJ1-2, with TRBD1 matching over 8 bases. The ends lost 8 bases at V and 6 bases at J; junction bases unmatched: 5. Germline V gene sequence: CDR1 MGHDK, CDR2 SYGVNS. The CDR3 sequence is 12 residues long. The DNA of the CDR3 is TGTGCCAGCCGCGGACAGGGAGATGGCTACACCTTC. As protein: CASRGQGDGYTF.

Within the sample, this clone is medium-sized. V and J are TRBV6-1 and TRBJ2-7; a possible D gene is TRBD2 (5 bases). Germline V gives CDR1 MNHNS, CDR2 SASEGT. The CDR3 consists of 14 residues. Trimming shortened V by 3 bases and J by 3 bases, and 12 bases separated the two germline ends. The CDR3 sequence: CASSDVGDYYEQYF. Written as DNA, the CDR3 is TGTGCCAGCAGTGATGTTGGAGACTACTACGAGCAGTACTTC.

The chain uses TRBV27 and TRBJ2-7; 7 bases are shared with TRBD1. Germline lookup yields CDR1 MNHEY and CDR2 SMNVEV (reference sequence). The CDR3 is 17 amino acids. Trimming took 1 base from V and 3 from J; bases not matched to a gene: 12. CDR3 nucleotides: TGTGCCAGCAGTTTATATCCCGGGACAGCGAGTGACTACGAGCAGTACTTC. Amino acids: CASSLYPGTASDYEQYF.

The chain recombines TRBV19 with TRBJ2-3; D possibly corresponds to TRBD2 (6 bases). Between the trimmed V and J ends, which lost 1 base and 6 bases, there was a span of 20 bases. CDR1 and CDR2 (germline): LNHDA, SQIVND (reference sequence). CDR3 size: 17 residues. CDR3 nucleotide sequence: TGTGCCAGTAGTATAGGCCAGAGCGGGTGGCCCCCGGATACGCAGTATTTT. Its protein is CASSIGQSGWPPDTQYF. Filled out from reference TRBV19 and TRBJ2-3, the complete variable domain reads DGGITQSPKYLFRKEGQNVTLSCEQNLNHDAMYWYRQDPGQGLRLIYYSQIVNDFQKGDIAEGYSVSREKKESFPLTVTSAQKNPTAFYLCASSIGQSGWPPDTQYFGPGTRLTVL.

The DNA of the CDR3 is TGTGCCAGCAGTTTAGGGACAGCGAGCGAGCAGTACTTC. This codes for CASSLGTASEQYF. The J gene is TRBJ2-7, the V gene TRBV6-5, with 7 bases lining up with TRBD1. Germline CDR1 MNHEY, CDR2 SVGAGI. This CDR3 spans 13 amino acids. J was trimmed by 6 bases and V by 4 bases; bases with no gene match: 6.

The chain's CDR3 is CAITRDSSYEQYF. DNA for the CDR3: TGTGCCATCACCCGAGACAGTTCCTACGAGCAGTACTTC. The rearrangement joins TRBV10-3 to TRBJ2-7, with TRBD1 as a possible D gene (5 bases). The CDR3 runs 13 residues. Germline CDR1 reads ENHRY; CDR2 reads SYGVKD. V lost 7 bases, J lost 1 base, and 11 bases lay in between.

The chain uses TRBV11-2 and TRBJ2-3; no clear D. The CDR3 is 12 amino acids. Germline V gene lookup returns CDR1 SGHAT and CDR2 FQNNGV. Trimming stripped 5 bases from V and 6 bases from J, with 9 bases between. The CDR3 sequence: CASSEMGDTQYF. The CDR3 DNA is TGTGCCAGCAGCGAGATGGGGGATACGCAGTATTTT.

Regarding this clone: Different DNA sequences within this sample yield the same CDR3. Here the CDR3 DNA reads TGTGCCAGCAGCTTAAACTACGAGCAGTACTTC. Protein sequence: CASSLNYEQYF. The rearrangement uses TRBV7-9 and TRBJ2-7; no clear D gene. The CDR3 length is 11 residues. CDR1 and CDR2 (germline): SEHNR, FQNEAQ (reference sequence). The V and J ends lost 2 bases and 3 bases respectively, with 2 bases between them.

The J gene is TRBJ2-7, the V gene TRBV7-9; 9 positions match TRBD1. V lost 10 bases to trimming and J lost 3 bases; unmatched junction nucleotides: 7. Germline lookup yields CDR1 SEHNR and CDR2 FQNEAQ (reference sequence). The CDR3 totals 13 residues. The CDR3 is CATTRDRDYEQYF. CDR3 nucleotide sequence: TGTGCCACTACGCGGGACAGGGACTACGAGCAGTACTTC.

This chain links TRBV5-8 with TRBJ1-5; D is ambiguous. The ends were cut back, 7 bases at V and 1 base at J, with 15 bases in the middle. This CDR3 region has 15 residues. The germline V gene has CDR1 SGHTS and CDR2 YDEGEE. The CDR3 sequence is CASAPRTRSNQPQHF. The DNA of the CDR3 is TGTGCCAGCGCACCCAGGACCAGAAGCAATCAGCCCCAGCATTTT. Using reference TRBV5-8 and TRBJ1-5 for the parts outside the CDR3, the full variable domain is EAGVTQSPTHLIKTRGQQATLRCSPISGHTSVYWYQQALGLGLQFLLWYDEGEERNRGNFPPRFSGRQFPNYSSELNVNALELEDSALYLCASAPRTRSNQPQHFGDGTRLSIL.

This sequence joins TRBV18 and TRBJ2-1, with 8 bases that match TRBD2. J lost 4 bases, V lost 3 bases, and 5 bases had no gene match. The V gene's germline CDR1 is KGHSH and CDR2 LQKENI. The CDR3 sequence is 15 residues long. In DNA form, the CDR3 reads TGTGCCAGCTCACCGGTTAGCGGGGCTTACAATGAGCAGTTCTTC. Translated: CASSPVSGAYNEQFF.

CDR3 DNA sequence: TGTGCCAGCAGCGGGCCGCAGCGGAGCACAGATACGCAGTATTTT. Amino acids: CASSGPQRSTDTQYF. This chain links TRBV7-6 with TRBJ2-3; D is possibly TRBD2 (5 bases). This CDR3 comprises 15 residues. V was shortened by 5 bases and J by 0 bases, with 12 bases between the two germline ends. Germline V gives CDR1 SGHVS, CDR2 FNYEAQ. Full variable domain (remainder filled in from reference TRBV7-6 and TRBJ2-3): GAGVSQSPRYKVTKRGQDVALRCDPISGHVSLYWYRQALGQGPEFLTYFNYEAQQDKSGLPNDRFSAERPEGSISTLTIQRTEQRDSAMYRCASSGPQRSTDTQYFGPGTRLTVL.

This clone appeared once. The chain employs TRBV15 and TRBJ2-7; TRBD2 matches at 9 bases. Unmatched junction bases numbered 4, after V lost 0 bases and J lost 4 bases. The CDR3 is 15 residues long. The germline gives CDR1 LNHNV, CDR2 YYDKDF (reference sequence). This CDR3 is CATSREGSGGYEQYF. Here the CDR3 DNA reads TGTGCCACCAGCAGAGAGGGGAGCGGGGGGTACGAGCAGTACTTC.

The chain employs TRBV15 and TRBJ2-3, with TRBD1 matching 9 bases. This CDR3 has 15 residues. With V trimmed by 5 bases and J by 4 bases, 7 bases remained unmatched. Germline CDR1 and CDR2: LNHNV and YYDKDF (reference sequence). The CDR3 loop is CATSGRTGEADTQYF. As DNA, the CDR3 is TGTGCCACCAGCGGGAGGACAGGGGAAGCAGATACGCAGTATTTT.

The CDR3 DNA follows: TGTGCCAGCAAAGGGCCGAGCCTTATCGAGCAGTACTTC. It yields the protein CASKGPSLIEQYF. The chain has TRBV2 and TRBJ2-7, with D unresolved. This CDR3 is 13 amino acids long. Germline CDR1 reads SNHLY; CDR2 reads FYNNEI. V shed 7 bases and J shed 6 bases, with 16 bases lying between them.

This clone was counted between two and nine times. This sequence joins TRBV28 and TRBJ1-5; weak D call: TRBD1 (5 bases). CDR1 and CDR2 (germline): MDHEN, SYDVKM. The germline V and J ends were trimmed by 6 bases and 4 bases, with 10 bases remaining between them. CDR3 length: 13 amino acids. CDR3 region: CASRSGLNQPQHF. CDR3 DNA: TGTGCCAGCAGGTCAGGGTTGAATCAGCCCCAGCATTTT.

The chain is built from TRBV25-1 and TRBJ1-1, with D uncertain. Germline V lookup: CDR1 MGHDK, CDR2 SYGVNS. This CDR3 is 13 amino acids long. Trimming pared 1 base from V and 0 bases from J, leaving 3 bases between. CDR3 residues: CASSESVNTEAFF. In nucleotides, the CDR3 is TGTGCCAGCAGTGAATCTGTGAACACTGAAGCTTTCTTT.

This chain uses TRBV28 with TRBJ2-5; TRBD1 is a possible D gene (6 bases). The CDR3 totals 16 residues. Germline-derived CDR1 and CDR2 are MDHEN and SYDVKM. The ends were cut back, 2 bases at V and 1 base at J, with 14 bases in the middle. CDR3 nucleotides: TGTGCCAGCAGTTTACCTTTTACAGGGATCCAAGAGACCCAGTACTTC. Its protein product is CASSLPFTGIQETQYF.

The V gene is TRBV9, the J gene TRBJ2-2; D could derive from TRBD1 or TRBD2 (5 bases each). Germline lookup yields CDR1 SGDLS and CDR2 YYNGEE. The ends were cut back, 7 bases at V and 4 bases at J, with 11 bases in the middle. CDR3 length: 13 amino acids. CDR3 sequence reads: CASRGQGTGELFF. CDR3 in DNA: TGTGCCAGCCGCGGGCAGGGCACCGGGGAGCTGTTTTTT.

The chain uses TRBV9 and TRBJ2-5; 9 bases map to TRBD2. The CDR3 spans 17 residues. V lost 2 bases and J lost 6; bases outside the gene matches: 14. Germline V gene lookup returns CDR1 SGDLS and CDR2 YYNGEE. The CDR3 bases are TGTGCCAGCAGCGTTCCAGTAGGCGGGAGGGCCGTGAAGACCCAGTACTTC. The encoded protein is CASSVPVGGRAVKTQYF.

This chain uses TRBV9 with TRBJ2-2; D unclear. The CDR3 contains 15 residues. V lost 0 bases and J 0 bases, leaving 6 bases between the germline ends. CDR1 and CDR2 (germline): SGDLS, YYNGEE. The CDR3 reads CASSVEFTNTGELFF. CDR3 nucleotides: TGTGCCAGCAGCGTAGAGTTTACGAACACCGGGGAGCTGTTTTTT.

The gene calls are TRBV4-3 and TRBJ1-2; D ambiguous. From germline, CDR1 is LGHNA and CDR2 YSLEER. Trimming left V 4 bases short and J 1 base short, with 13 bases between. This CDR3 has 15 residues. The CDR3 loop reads CASSPRLWGNYGYTF. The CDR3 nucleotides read TGCGCCAGCAGCCCCCGCCTCTGGGGTAACTATGGCTACACCTTC.